One T cell receptor beta chain is described in this entry. Its specificity is unknown. The repertoire was sequenced with immunoSEQ multiplex PCR; TCRdb's copy has only in-frame clones and lacks some. The data contain 50,000 to 75,000 clones, around 90% of them singletons. This specimen comes from a study of graft-versus-host responses after intestinal transplantation. In the study overall: Transplants given to recipients were multivisceral, liver-intestinal, or isolated intestinal. Anti-thymocyte globulin induction preceded roughly 3 years of tacrolimus and steroid maintenance in all recipients.

Both intraepithelial and lamina propria lymphocytes were released by processing graft tissue. Study outcomes and limitations: GvH clones occurred in recipient marrow; some first appeared in ileum or blood.

After removal of 6 bases from V and 2 bases from J, the junction contained 8 bases not matched to a gene. The germline CDR1 and CDR2 sequences are SQVTM and ANQGSEA. There are 14 residues in the CDR3. The sample in question was ileum tissue, obtained roughly 390 days after transplant. The sequence was collected from a human patient who received an intestinal transplant, so some T cells may come from the graft donor. The chain carries TRBV29-1 and TRBJ2-7, with TRBD1 matching 9 bases. The CDR3 nucleotides are TGCAGCGTATCTGACGGGACAGGGACCTACGAGCAGTACTTC. Translated: CSVSDGTGTYEQYF.